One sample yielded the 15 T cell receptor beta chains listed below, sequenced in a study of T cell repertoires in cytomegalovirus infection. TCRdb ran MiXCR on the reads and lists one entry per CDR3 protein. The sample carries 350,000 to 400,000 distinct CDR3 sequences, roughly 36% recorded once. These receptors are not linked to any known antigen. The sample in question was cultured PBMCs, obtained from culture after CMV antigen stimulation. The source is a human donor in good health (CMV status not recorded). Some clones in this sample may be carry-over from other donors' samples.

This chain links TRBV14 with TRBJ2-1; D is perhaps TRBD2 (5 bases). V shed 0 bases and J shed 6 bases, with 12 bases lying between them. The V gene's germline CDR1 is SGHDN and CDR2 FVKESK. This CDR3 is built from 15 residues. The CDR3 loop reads CASSQDLLVPNEQFF. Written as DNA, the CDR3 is TGTGCCAGCAGCCAAGATCTACTAGTTCCCAATGAGCAGTTCTTC.

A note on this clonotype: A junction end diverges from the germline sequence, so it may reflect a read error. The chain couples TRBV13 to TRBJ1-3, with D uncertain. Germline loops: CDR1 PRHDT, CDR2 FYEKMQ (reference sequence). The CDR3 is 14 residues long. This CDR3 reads CASSLRRPGNTIYF. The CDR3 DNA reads TGCGCCAGCAGCTTAAGACGACCTGGAAACACCATATATTTT.

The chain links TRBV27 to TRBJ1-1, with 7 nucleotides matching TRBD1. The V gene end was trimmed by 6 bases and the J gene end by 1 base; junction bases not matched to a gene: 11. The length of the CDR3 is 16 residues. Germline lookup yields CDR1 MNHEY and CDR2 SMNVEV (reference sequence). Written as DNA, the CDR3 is TGTGCCAGCAGCTCCCACAGGGGCGGTAGGAACACTGAAGCTTTCTTT. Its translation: CASSSHRGGRNTEAFF.

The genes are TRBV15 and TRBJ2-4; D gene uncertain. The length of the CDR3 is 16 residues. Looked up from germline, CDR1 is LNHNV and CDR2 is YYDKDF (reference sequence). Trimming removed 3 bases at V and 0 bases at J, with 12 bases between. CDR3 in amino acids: CATSRGYDLAKNIQYF. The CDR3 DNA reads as TGTGCCACCAGCAGGGGTTATGATCTAGCCAAAAACATTCAGTACTTC.

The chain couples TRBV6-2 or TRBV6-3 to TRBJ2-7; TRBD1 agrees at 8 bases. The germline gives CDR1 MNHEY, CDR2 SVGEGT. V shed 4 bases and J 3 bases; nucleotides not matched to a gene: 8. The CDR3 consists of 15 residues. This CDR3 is CASSSRTGSGYEQYF. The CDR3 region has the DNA TGTGCCAGCAGTTCACGGACAGGGTCGGGCTACGAGCAGTACTTC.

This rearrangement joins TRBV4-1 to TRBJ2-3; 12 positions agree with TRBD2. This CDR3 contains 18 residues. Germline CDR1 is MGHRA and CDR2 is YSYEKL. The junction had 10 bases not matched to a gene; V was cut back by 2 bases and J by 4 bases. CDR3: CASSQRLAGVTPADTQYF. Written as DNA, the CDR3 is TGCGCCAGCAGCCAAAGACTAGCGGGAGTTACTCCCGCAGATACGCAGTATTTT.

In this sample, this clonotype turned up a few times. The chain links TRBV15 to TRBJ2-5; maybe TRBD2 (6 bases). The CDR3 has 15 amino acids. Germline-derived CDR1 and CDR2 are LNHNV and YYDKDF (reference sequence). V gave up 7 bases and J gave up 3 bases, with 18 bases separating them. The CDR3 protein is CATKEAGNEEETQYF. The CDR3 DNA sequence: TGTGCCACCAAGGAGGCGGGAAATGAAGAAGAGACCCAGTACTTC. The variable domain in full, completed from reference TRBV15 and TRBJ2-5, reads DAMVIQNPRYQVTQFGKPVTLSCSQTLNHNVMYWYQQKSSQAPKLLFHYYDKDFNNEADTPDNFQSRRPNTSFCFLDIRSPGLGDTAMYLCATKEAGNEEETQYFGPGTRLLVL.

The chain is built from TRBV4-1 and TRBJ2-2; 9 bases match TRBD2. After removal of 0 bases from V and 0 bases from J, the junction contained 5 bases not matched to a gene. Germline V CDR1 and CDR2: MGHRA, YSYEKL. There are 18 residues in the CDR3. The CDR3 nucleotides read TGCGCCAGCAGCCAAGAGTCTAGCGGGACCGCGAACACCGGGGAGCTGTTTTTT. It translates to CASSQESSGTANTGELFF.

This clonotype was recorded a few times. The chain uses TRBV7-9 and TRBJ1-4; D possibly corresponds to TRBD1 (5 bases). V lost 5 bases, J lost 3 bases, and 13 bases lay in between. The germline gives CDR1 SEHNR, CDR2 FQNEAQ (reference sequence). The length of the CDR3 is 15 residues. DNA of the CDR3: TGTGCCAGCAGCCAACGGGAGGGGTCTAATGAAAAACTGTTTTTT. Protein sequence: CASSQREGSNEKLFF.

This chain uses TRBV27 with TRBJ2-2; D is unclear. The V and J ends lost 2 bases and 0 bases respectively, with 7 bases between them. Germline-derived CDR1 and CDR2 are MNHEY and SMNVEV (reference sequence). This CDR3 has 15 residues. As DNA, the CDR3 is TGTGCCAGCAGTTTAATAGCCGCGAACACCGGGGAGCTGTTTTTT. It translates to CASSLIAANTGELFF.

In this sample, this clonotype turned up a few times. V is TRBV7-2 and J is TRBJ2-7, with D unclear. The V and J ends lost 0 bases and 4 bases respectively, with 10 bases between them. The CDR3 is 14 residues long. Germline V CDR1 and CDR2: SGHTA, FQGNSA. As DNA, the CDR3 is TGTGCCAGCAGCTTAGCTCCGAATGGGTACGAGCAGTACGTC. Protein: CASSLAPNGYEQYV.

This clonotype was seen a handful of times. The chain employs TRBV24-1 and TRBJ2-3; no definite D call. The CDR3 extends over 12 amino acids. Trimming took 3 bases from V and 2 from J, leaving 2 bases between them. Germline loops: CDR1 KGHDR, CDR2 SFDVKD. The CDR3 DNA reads TGTGCCACCAGTGATCCCACAGATACGCAGTATTTT. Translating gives CATSDPTDTQYF.

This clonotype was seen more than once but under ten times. For the CDR3, the DNA is TGTGCCAGCATCCGACCCCTGACTAGCGGGAGAATATCCCTAGCCAAAAACATTCAGTACTTC. Protein sequence: CASIRPLTSGRISLAKNIQYF. The chain couples TRBV6-5 to TRBJ2-4; 12 nucleotides agree with TRBD2. This CDR3 is 21 amino acids long. J was trimmed by 0 bases and V by 7 bases; bases with no gene match: 19. Germline CDR1 reads MNHEY; CDR2 reads SVGAGI.

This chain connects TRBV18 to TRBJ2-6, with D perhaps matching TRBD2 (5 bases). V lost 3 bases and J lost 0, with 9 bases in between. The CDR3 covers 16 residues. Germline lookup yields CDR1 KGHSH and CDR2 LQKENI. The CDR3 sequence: CASSPPGSSGANVLTF. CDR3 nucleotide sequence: TGTGCCAGCTCACCTCCGGGAAGCTCTGGGGCCAACGTCCTGACTTTC.

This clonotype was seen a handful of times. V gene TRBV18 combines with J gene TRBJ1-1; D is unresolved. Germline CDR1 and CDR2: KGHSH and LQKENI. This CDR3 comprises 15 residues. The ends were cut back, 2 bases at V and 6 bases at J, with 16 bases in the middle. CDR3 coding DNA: TGTGCCAGCTCACCAGGTAATTTTCGGGTCCCTGAAGCTTTCTTT. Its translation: CASSPGNFRVPEAFF.